The TCR beta chain under discussion was sequenced for a study of cytomegalovirus exposure and HLA in healthy donors. In the study overall: From donors who were HLA-typed, an early data release held 70 million to 90 million unique TCRs.

PCR was performed using 60 Vbeta and 13 Jbeta primers. TCRdb's copy holds only in-frame clones and misses some; the assay was immunoSEQ multiplex PCR. The sample has 150,000 to 200,000 clones; around 80% are singletons. The germline V and J ends were trimmed by 7 bases and 0 bases, with 14 bases remaining between them. The germline CDR1 and CDR2 sequences are MNHEY and SVGAGI. There are 15 residues in the CDR3. Findings and caveats of the study: Whilst most TCR sequences proved rare, a subset of public TCRs occurred across many donors. Investigators reported 150 to 200 TCR beta chains as tied to cytomegalovirus.

As regards this clone: The target antigen is unknown.

The source is a woman aged 45-65 years in good health and CMV-seronegative. Sequencing was carried out using PBMCs. This chain joins TRBV6-5 and TRBJ2-3; D might be TRBD2 (6 bases). The CDR3 DNA reads TGTGCCAGCACCCTACGGGGGTCTAGCACAGATACGCAGTATTTT. It yields the protein CASTLRGSSTDTQYF.